What follows are 9 T cell receptor beta chains derived from one specimen sequenced in a study of cytomegalovirus exposure and HLA in healthy donors. The table came from immunoSEQ multiplex PCR; TCRdb's copy has only in-frame clones and leaves some out. There are more than 250,000 clones in the sample; about 90% occur only once, and 2.5% to 3.5% lies in the top ten. The material sequenced was PBMCs. All receptors come from a woman aged 25-40 years in good health and CMV-seronegative.

The rearrangement uses TRBV19 and TRBJ2-7; possible D gene TRBD2, 5 bases. The CDR3 consists of 17 residues. V shed 5 bases and J shed 0 bases, with 20 bases lying between them. Germline V lookup: CDR1 LNHDA, CDR2 SQIVND (reference sequence). The CDR3 protein is CASSPTSGARYSYEQYF. The DNA for the CDR3 is TGTGCCAGTAGTCCCACAAGCGGCGCCCGCTACTCCTACGAGCAGTACTTC. Full variable domain (remainder filled in from reference TRBV19 and TRBJ2-7): DGGITQSPKYLFRKEGQNVTLSCEQNLNHDAMYWYRQDPGQGLRLIYYSQIVNDFQKGDIAEGYSVSREKKESFPLTVTSAQKNPTAFYLCASSPTSGARYSYEQYFGPGTRLTVT.

The chain uses TRBV7-2 and TRBJ2-3; D gene uncertain. Germline loops: CDR1 SGHTA, CDR2 FQGNSA. The CDR3 covers 12 residues. V lost 6 bases to trimming and J lost 6 bases, with 10 bases between them. DNA for the CDR3: TGTGCCAGCAGTAGCTCCTGGGATACGCAGTATTTT. It translates to CASSSSWDTQYF.

This clone was found once. The CDR3 loop is CAISEVDNYEQYF. The CDR3 nucleotides are TGTGCCATCAGTGAAGTAGATAACTACGAGCAGTACTTC. The V gene is TRBV10-3, the J gene TRBJ2-7; no clear D gene. Trimming cost V 3 bases and J 3 bases, with 9 bases left between them. Germline CDR1 and CDR2: ENHRY and SYGVKD. CDR3 length equals 13 residues.

The V call is TRBV7-2, the J call TRBJ2-6; D gene uncertain. CDR3 length: 15 residues. The ends were cut back, 5 bases at V and 0 bases at J, with 8 bases in the middle. From germline, CDR1 is SGHTA and CDR2 FQGNSA. The CDR3 loop is CASSPSFSGANVLTF. As DNA, the CDR3 is TGTGCCAGCAGCCCAAGTTTCTCTGGGGCCAACGTCCTGACTTTC.

This clone turned up a few times. The chain couples TRBV4-1 to TRBJ1-5; D is unresolved. This CDR3 has 13 residues. The germline V gene encodes CDR1 MGHRA and CDR2 YSYEKL. The ends were cut back, 1 base at V and 2 bases at J, with 3 bases in the middle. CDR3 sequence reads: CASSQAGNQPQHF. In DNA form, the CDR3 reads TGCGCCAGCAGCCAAGCGGGCAATCAGCCCCAGCATTTT.

The chain uses TRBV4-3 and TRBJ2-7; 10 nucleotides match TRBD1. V lost 0 bases and J lost 5; bases outside the gene matches: 7. Germline assignment: CDR1 LGHNA and CDR2 YSLEER. CDR3 length equals 16 residues. CDR3 coding DNA: TGCGCCAGCAGCCAAGATAGGGGGACAGGGGTCCACGAGCAGTACTTC. This codes for CASSQDRGTGVHEQYF.

J is TRBJ2-7 and V is TRBV5-1; TRBD2 aligns across 8 bases. The germline gives CDR1 SGHRS, CDR2 YFSETQ. Losses at the gene ends were 0 bases for V and 4 bases for J; bases not matched to a gene: 6. This CDR3 comprises 15 residues. The CDR3 sequence: CASSLALGLGYEQYF. In DNA form, the CDR3 reads TGCGCCAGCAGCTTGGCACTGGGACTAGGGTACGAGCAGTACTTC. The whole variable domain, remainder taken from reference TRBV5-1 and TRBJ2-7, is KAGVTQTPRYLIKTRGQQVTLSCSPISGHRSVSWYQQTPGQGLQFLFEYFSETQRNKGNFPGRFSGRQFSNSRSEMNVSTLELGDSALYLCASSLALGLGYEQYFGPGTRLTVT.

This chain links TRBV4-3 with TRBJ2-1; 8 bases match TRBD2. CDR1 and CDR2 (germline): LGHNA, YSLEER. The CDR3 sequence is 16 residues long. The ends lost 4 bases at V and 7 bases at J; junction bases unmatched: 12. The CDR3 coding sequence is TGCGCCAGCAGCCCCTCTAGACTAGCGCCCTGGAATGAGCAGTTCTTC. Translated, it gives CASSPSRLAPWNEQFF.

This clone was picked up one time. The genes are TRBV9 and TRBJ2-1; the match to TRBD2 covers 8 bases. J gave up 7 bases and V 0 bases, and 6 bases lay outside the gene matches. Germline CDR1 is SGDLS and CDR2 is YYNGEE. The CDR3 spans 15 residues. This CDR3 reads CASSVVAGGLNEQFF. CDR3 nucleotide sequence: TGTGCCAGCAGCGTAGTGGCGGGAGGCTTGAATGAGCAGTTCTTC.